This is a list of T cell receptor beta chains from one sample in a study of OX40 agonist ivuxolimab in advanced cancers. Generated by immunoSEQ multiplex PCR, the TCRdb table keeps only in-frame clones and is missing some. The sample contains under 100,000 clones, around 80% of which appear only once. Source: CD4+ or CD8+ T cells sorted from blood, taken in a trial of the OX40 agonist ivuxolimab. These receptors originate from an adult with an advanced solid tumor such as melanoma, head and neck, liver or kidney cancer. Each CDR3 is given with its conserved first and last residue. A D gene is named only where the DNA matches it firmly. Clone size is given for some rows only: seen once, a few or many times, or a class if the clone is expanded.

D,V,J,size,DNA,CDR3
TRBD2,TRBV7-8,TRBJ2-3,NA,TGTGCCAGCAGCTTAGCTAGTGGCGGGGGGTTAAGCACAGATACGCAGTATTTT,CASSLASGGGLSTDTQYF
NA,TRBV4-3,TRBJ1-2,NA,TGCGCCAGCAGCCAAGAGTCCCCAGCTGTCTATGGCTACACCTTC,CASSQESPAVYGYTF
TRBD2,TRBV7-2,TRBJ2-7,NA,TGTGCCAGCAGCTTAGATAGGACTAGCGGGAGGGGCGAGCAGTACTTC,CASSLDRTSGRGEQYF
NA,TRBV7-9,TRBJ2-5,NA,TGTGCCAGCAGCTTCGGTAGCGGAGGGTACCAAGAGACCCAGTACTTC,CASSFGSGGYQETQYF
TRBD1,TRBV4-1,TRBJ1-1,few,TGCGCCAGCAGCCAAGATCGTGAGGGGGCGAAGGCTGAAGCTTTCTTT,CASSQDREGAKAEAFF
NA,TRBV19,TRBJ2-5,NA,TGTGCCAGTAGTATCACCAACGGCGGGGTCCAAGAGACCCAGTACTTC,CASSITNGGVQETQYF
NA,TRBV5-6,TRBJ2-1,NA,TGTGCCAGCAGCTTAGAGTACAATGAGCAGTTCTTC,CASSLEYNEQFF
NA,TRBV7-2,TRBJ2-3,NA,TGTGCCAGCAGCTTAGGAAACTGGGGCACAGATACGCAGTATTTT,CASSLGNWGTDTQYF
TRBD1,TRBV19,TRBJ2-1,few,TGTGCCAGTAGAGTGGAAGGGACAGATCCCCACAATGAGCAGTTCTTC,CASRVEGTDPHNEQFF
NA,TRBV7-9,TRBJ2-7,NA,TGTGCCAGCAGCTTAGGTCGACGGGAGACGAGCTCCTACGAGCAGTACTTC,CASSLGRRETSSYEQYF
NA,TRBV7-2,TRBJ2-7,NA,TGTGCCAGCAGCTTAGCGAACGGTTACGAGCAGTACTTC,CASSLANGYEQYF
TRBD1,TRBV5-4,TRBJ1-4,NA,TGTGCCAGCAGCTTGGGACAGGGGATCCAAGCTAATGAAAAACTGTTTTTT,CASSLGQGIQANEKLFF
TRBD1,TRBV6-1,TRBJ2-7,NA,TGTGCCAGCAGGACAGGGTTCTGGGAGCAGTACTTC,CASRTGFWEQYF
NA,TRBV6-5,TRBJ1-1,NA,TGTGCCAGCAGCGGACGGCCCATGAACACTGAAGCTTTCTTT,CASSGRPMNTEAFF
NA,TRBV2,TRBJ1-5,once,TGTGCCAGCAGTGGACGGACCGCTTATAGCAATCAGCCCCAGCATTTT,CASSGRTAYSNQPQHF
NA,TRBV7-2,TRBJ2-7,NA,TGTGCCAGCAGCTTACTCCCCCCGACAGAGGCCAGAGAGCAGTACTTC,CASSLLPPTEAREQYF
NA,TRBV7-9,TRBJ1-3,few,TGTGCCAGCAGCTTAGCGTCTGGAAACACCATATATTTT,CASSLASGNTIYF
NA,TRBV11-1,TRBJ2-3,NA,TGTGCCAGCAGCCAAAGGCGGAAACCGGTCCCAGATACGCAGTATTTT,CASSQRRKPVPDTQYF
NA,TRBV2,TRBJ1-4,NA,TGTGCCGGGCAGGTGTATGAAAAACTGTTTTTT,CAGQVYEKLFF
TRBD2,TRBV6-5,TRBJ2-7,NA,TGTGCCAGCACCCACGGGGGGTTCTACGAGCAGTACTTC,CASTHGGFYEQYF
NA,TRBV5-1,TRBJ2-7,NA,TGCGCCAGCGCGGGTGGAAGGGGACGGGTAAAGCACGAGCAGTACTTC,CASAGGRGRVKHEQYF
TRBD1,TRBV4-1,TRBJ1-2,NA,TGCGCCAGCAGCCAAGTGGGGGACAGGGTAGGCGGCTACACCTTC,CASSQVGDRVGGYTF
NA,TRBV27,TRBJ2-7,NA,TGTGCCAGCAGTCTCGTCTCCGGGACGTACTCCTACGAGCAGTACTTC,CASSLVSGTYSYEQYF
NA,TRBV6-5,TRBJ2-7,NA,TGTGCCAGCAGTTACCGACCTCGGCAGGGCTCCTACGAGCAGTACTTC,CASSYRPRQGSYEQYF
NA,TRBV5-1,TRBJ2-1,NA,TGCGCCAGCAGCTTGGCCCCATCTGACTCCTACAATGAGCAGTTCTTC,CASSLAPSDSYNEQFF